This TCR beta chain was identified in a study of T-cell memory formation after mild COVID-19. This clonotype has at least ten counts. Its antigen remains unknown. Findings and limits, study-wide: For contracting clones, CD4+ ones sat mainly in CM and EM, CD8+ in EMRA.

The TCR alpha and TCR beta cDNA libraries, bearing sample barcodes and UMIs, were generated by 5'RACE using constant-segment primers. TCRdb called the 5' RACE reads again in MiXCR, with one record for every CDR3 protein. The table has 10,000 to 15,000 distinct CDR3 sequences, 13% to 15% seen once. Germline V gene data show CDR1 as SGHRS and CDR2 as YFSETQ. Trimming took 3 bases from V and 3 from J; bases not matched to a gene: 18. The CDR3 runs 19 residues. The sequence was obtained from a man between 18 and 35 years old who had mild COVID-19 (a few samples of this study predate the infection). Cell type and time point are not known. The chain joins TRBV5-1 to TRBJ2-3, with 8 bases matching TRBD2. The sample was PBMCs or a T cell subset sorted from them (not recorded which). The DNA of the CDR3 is TGCGCCAGCAGCTACCGTCCCCTGACTAGCGAGACACCAACAGATACGCAGTATTTT. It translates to CASSYRPLTSETPTDTQYF.